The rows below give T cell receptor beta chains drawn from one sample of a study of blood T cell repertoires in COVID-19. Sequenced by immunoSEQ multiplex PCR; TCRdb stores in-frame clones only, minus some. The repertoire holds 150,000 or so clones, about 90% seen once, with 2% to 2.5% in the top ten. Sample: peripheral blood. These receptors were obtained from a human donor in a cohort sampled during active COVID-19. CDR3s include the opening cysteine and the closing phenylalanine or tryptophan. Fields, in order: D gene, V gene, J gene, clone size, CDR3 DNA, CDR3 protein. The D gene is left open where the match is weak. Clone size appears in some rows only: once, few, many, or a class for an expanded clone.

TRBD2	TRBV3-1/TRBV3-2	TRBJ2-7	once	TGTGCCAGCAGCCAAGGGCTAGCGGGCAACTCCTACGAGCAGTACTTC	CASSQGLAGNSYEQYF
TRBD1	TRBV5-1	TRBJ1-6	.	TGCGCCAGCAGCCTGACAGGGAATGATTCACCCCTCCACTTT	CASSLTGNDSPLHF
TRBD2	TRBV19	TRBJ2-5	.	TGTGCCAGTAGTCCGCCAGCGGGGAAAGAGACCCAGTACTTC	CASSPPAGKETQYF
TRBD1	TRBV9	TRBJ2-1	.	TGTGCCAGCAACCTCGGACAGGGAATGAACAATGAGCAGTTCTTC	CASNLGQGMNNEQFF
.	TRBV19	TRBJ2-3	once	TGTGCCAGTGGTAGGCCGGGACTTACTCCGGATACGCAGTATTTT	CASGRPGLTPDTQYF
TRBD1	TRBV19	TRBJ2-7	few	TGTGCCAGCAGCGGGACAGGGGGCGCCGAGCAGTACTTC	CASSGTGGAEQYF
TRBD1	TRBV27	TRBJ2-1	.	TGTGCCAGCAGTTTGGGACAGGGGATATCGAGCAATGAGCAGTTCTTC	CASSLGQGISSNEQFF
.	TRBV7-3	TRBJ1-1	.	TGTGCCAGCAGCTTACAGGCGAACACTGAAGCTTTCTTT	CASSLQANTEAFF
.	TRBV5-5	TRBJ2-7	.	TGTGCCAGCAGCTTCGTCGGCAGGGGCTACGAGCAGTACTTC	CASSFVGRGYEQYF
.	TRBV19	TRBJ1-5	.	TGTGCCAGTAGTATAGATCGGGGAAATCAGCCCCAGCATTTT	CASSIDRGNQPQHF
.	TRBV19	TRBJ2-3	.	TGTGCCAGTAGTACCTCTTATACGCAGTATTTT	CASSTSYTQYF
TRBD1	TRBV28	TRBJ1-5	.	TGTGCCAGCAGTCACGACAAGACAGGGGGAACTGGTCAGCCCCAGCATTTT	CASSHDKTGGTGQPQHF
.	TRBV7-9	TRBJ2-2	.	TGTGCCAGCAGCTCCCCGCCGGGGTCTCACGGGGAGCTGTTTTTT	CASSSPPGSHGELFF
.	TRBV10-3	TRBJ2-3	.	TGTGCCATCAGGAGGGGGTCAGCCCGCACAGATACGCAGTATTTT	CAIRRGSARTDTQYF
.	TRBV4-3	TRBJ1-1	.	TGCGCCAGCAGCCAAGACGGGCAGGGGAACACTGAAGCTTTCTTT	CASSQDGQGNTEAFF
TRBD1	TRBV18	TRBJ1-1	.	TGTGCCAGCTCCTACGACAGGGGCCCTTCTAGTGAAGCTTTCTTT	CASSYDRGPSSEAFF
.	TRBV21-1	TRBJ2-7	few	TGTGCCAGCAGCAAAGTACAGGGGGGTGACGAGCAGTACTTC	CASSKVQGGDEQYF
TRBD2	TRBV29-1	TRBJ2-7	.	TGCAGCGTTGAAGTGGGTGCCGGGGGGGAGCAGTACTTC	CSVEVGAGGEQYF
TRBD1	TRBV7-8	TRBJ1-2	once	TGTGCCAGCAGCCTGCGTGCGACAGGGGGTACGACTAACTATGGCTACACCTTC	CASSLRATGGTTNYGYTF
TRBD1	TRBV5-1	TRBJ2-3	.	TGCGCCAGCAGCTTGTCTTCCAGGGGGATAGTTACTAGCACAGATACGCAGTATTTT	CASSLSSRGIVTSTDTQYF
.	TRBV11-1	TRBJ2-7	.	TGTGCCAGCAGCTTAGTATATCAGGGTTCCTACGAGCAGTACTTC	CASSLVYQGSYEQYF
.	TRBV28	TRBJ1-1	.	TGTGCCAGCCATGAGGGTCGCGGCACTGAAGCTTTCTTT	CASHEGRGTEAFF
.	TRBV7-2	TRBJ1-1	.	TGTGCCAGCAGCTCTCAAGGTTCCAGGGTTGGCCTTGAAGCTTTCTTT	CASSSQGSRVGLEAFF
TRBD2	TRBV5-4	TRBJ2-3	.	TGTGCCAGCAGCTTGGGGATAGCGGGAGGTGCAGATACGCAGTATTTT	CASSLGIAGGADTQYF
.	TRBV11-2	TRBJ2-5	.	TGTGCCAGCAGCCCCGTCCCCTTCCAAGAGACCCAGTACTTC	CASSPVPFQETQYF
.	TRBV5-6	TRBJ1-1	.	TGTGCCAGCAGTTTCGGTGTGAGCACTGAAGCTTTCTTT	CASSFGVSTEAFF
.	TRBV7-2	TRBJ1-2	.	TGTGCCAGCAGCTACGGACAGAACTATGGCTACACCTTC	CASSYGQNYGYTF
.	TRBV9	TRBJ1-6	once	TGTGCCAGCAGTCAGGGCTCCAATTCACCCCTCCACTTT	CASSQGSNSPLHF
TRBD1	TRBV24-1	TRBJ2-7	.	TGTGCCACCAGTGCCCCGGGACAGGGGACCTACGAGCAGTACTTC	CATSAPGQGTYEQYF
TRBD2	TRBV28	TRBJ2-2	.	TGTGCCAGCAGGGGAAAGACTAGCGGGACCCCCGGGGAGCTGTTTTTT	CASRGKTSGTPGELFF